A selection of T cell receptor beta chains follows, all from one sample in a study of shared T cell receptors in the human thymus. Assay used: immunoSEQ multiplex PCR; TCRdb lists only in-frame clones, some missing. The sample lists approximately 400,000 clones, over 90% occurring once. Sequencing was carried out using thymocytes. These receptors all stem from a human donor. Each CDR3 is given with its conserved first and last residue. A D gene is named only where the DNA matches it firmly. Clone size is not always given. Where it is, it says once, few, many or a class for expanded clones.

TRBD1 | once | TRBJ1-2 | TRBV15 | CATSRDRWDRADYGYTF | TGTGCCACCAGCAGAGATCGGTGGGACAGGGCGGACTATGGCTACACCTTC
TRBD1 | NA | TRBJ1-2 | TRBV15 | CATSRVPTGGYTNYGYTF | TGTGCCACCAGCAGAGTCCCGACAGGGGGGTATACTAACTATGGCTACACCTTC
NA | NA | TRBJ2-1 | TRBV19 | CASKGLGGNEQFF | TGTGCCAGTAAAGGGTTGGGAGGCAATGAGCAGTTCTTC
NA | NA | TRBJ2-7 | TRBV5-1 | CASSLAGEVGEQYF | TGCGCCAGCAGCTTGGCCGGGGAGGTAGGCGAGCAGTACTTC
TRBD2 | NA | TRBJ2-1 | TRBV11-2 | CASSPSGRNYNEQFF | TGTGCCAGCAGCCCTAGCGGGAGGAACTACAATGAGCAGTTCTTC
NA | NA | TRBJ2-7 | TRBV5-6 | CASSLVAGADEQYF | TGTGCCAGCAGCTTGGTGGCAGGGGCAGACGAGCAGTACTTC
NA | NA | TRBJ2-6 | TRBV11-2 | CASSLDGEPSGANVLTF | TGTGCCAGCAGCTTAGACGGAGAACCCTCTGGGGCCAACGTCCTGACTTTC
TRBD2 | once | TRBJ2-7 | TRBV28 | CASSPTRLADSYEQYF | TGTGCCAGCAGCCCAACGAGACTAGCGGATTCCTACGAGCAGTACTTC
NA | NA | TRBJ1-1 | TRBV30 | CAALWDMNTEAFF | TGTGCCGCGTTATGGGATATGAACACTGAAGCTTTCTTT
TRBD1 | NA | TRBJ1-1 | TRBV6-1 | CASSATRTGETEAFF | TGTGCCAGCAGTGCGACCCGGACAGGGGAGACTGAAGCTTTCTTT
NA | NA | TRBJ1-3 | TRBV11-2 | CASSWDGHLSGNTIYF | TGTGCCAGCAGCTGGGACGGGCACTTATCTGGAAACACCATATATTTT
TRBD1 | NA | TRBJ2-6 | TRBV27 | CASSVSQGLGANVLTF | TGTGCCAGCAGCGTCTCACAGGGGCTTGGGGCCAACGTCCTGACTTTC
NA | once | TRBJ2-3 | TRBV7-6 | CASSVNRDTKSTDTQYF | TGTGCCAGCAGCGTGAACCGGGACACCAAAAGCACAGATACGCAGTATTTT
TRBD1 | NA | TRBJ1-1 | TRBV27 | CASRPTSPTGDAEAFF | TGTGCCAGCAGACCTACAAGCCCCACAGGGGACGCTGAAGCTTTCTTT
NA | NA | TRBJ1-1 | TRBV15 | CATSIYGGYTEAFF | TGTGCCACCAGCATCTATGGGGGGTACACTGAAGCTTTCTTT
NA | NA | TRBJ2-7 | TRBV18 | CASSLALAGSSYEQYF | TGTGCCAGCTCACTCGCCTTGGCAGGGAGCTCCTACGAGCAGTACTTC
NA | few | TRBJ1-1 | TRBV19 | CASSGESTEAFF | TGTGCCTCCTCAGGGGAGAGCACTGAAGCTTTCTTT
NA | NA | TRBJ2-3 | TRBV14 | CASSQEGPGREDTQYF | TGTGCCAGCAGCCAAGAAGGCCCAGGTAGAGAAGATACGCAGTATTTT
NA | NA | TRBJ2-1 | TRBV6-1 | CASSATTAFYNEQFF | TGTGCCAGCAGTGCTACGACAGCTTTCTACAATGAGCAGTTCTTC
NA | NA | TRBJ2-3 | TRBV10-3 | CAIGRGTDTQYF | TGTGCCATCGGCAGGGGCACAGATACGCAGTATTTT